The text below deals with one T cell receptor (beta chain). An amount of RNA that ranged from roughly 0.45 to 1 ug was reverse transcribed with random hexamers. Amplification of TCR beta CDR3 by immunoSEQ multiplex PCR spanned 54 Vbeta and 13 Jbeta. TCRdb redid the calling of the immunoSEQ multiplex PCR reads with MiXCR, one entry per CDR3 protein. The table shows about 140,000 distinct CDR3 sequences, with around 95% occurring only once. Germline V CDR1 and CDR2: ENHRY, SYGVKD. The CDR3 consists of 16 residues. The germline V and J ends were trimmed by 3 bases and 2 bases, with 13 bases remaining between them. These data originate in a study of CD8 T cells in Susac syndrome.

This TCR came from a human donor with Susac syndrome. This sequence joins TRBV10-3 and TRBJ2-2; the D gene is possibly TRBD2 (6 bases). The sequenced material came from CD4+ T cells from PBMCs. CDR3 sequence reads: CAISDGRETNTGELFF. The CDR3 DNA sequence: TGTGCCATCAGTGATGGACGGGAGACAAACACCGGGGAGCTGTTTTTT.